These T cell receptor beta chains were read from a single sample in a study of blood T cell repertoires in COVID-19. Only in-frame clones appear in the TCRdb table, and some are missing; sequencing was by immunoSEQ multiplex PCR. The table lists about 300,000 clones, approximately 90% of them singletons. The sample consisted of peripheral blood. These receptors all stem from a woman between 25 and 40 years old with COVID-19, enrolled during active disease. Each CDR3 is given with its conserved first and last residue. A D gene is named only where the DNA matches it firmly. Only some rows state a clone size, as once, few, many or a class for expanded clones.

D: .; J: TRBJ1-1; size: once; V: TRBV4-1; CDR3: CASSQDHSNTEAFF; DNA: TGCGCCAGCAGCCAAGACCATTCGAACACTGAAGCTTTCTTT
D: .; J: TRBJ2-6; size: .; V: TRBV2; CDR3: CASSGTEGPNVLTF; DNA: TGTGCCAGCAGTGGGACAGAAGGGCCCAACGTCCTGACTTTC
D: TRBD1; J: TRBJ2-2; size: .; V: TRBV19; CDR3: CASSSRTGVNTGELFF; DNA: TGTGCCAGTAGTTCCCGGACAGGGGTGAACACCGGGGAGCTGTTTTTT
D: TRBD1; J: TRBJ1-1; size: .; V: TRBV20-1; CDR3: CSASGQVRTEAFF; DNA: TGCAGTGCTAGTGGACAGGTGAGGACTGAAGCTTTCTTT
D: TRBD1; J: TRBJ1-5; size: once; V: TRBV18; CDR3: CASSPFPGQGDQPQHF; DNA: TGTGCCAGCTCTCCTTTTCCGGGACAGGGTGATCAGCCCCAGCATTTT
D: .; J: TRBJ1-1; size: once; V: TRBV5-4; CDR3: CASSLELRAEAFF; DNA: TGTGCCAGCAGCTTGGAATTGCGGGCTGAAGCTTTCTTT
D: TRBD1; J: TRBJ1-2; size: .; V: TRBV29-1; CDR3: CSVERRQGTGYTF; DNA: TGCAGCGTTGAAAGGAGACAGGGTACTGGCTACACCTTC
D: .; J: TRBJ1-6; size: .; V: TRBV12-3/TRBV12-4; CDR3: CASTPGGGSPLHF; DNA: TGTGCCAGCACGCCGGGGGGGGGTTCACCCCTCCACTTT
D: .; J: TRBJ2-7; size: .; V: TRBV19; CDR3: CASSTLTSYEQYF; DNA: TGTGCCAGTAGTACACTAACATCCTACGAGCAGTACTTC
D: .; J: TRBJ1-1; size: .; V: TRBV5-1; CDR3: CASSPYLDTEAFF; DNA: TGCGCCAGCAGCCCATACCTAGACACTGAAGCTTTCTTT
D: .; J: TRBJ1-3; size: .; V: TRBV5-1; CDR3: CASWEEDSGNTIYF; DNA: TGCGCCAGCTGGGAGGAAGACTCTGGAAACACCATATATTTT
D: TRBD2; J: TRBJ2-2; size: .; V: TRBV15; CDR3: CATSGGGGELFF; DNA: TGTGCCACCAGCGGCGGGGGCGGGGAGCTGTTTTTT
D: .; J: TRBJ1-5; size: .; V: TRBV30; CDR3: CAWSVGGLSNQPQHF; DNA: TGTGCCTGGAGTGTAGGGGGATTGAGCAATCAGCCCCAGCATTTT
D: TRBD1; J: TRBJ1-5; size: .; V: TRBV27; CDR3: CASSPKDRVLSQPQHF; DNA: TGTGCCAGCAGCCCGAAGGACAGGGTCTTAAGTCAGCCCCAGCATTTT
D: TRBD1; J: TRBJ1-4; size: .; V: TRBV20-1; CDR3: CSASRGQGDGPLFF; DNA: TGCAGTGCTAGTAGGGGACAGGGCGACGGGCCCCTGTTTTTT
D: .; J: TRBJ1-4; size: .; V: TRBV14; CDR3: CASSQRLTGSNEKLFF; DNA: TGTGCCAGCAGCCAAAGATTGACAGGCTCTAATGAAAAACTGTTTTTT
D: TRBD2; J: TRBJ2-1; size: .; V: TRBV6-4; CDR3: CASSEGGGDEQFF; DNA: TGTGCCAGCAGTGAGGGGGGGGGTGATGAGCAGTTCTTC
D: TRBD1; J: TRBJ1-1; size: .; V: TRBV7-9; CDR3: CASSLMGQINTEAFF; DNA: TGTGCCAGCAGCTTAATGGGACAGATAAACACTGAAGCTTTCTTT
D: .; J: TRBJ2-2; size: .; V: TRBV12-3/TRBV12-4; CDR3: CASSLRQNGELFF; DNA: TGTGCCAGCAGTTTAAGACAGAACGGGGAGCTGTTTTTT
D: .; J: TRBJ2-5; size: .; V: TRBV4-2; CDR3: CASSPRIGDQETQYF; DNA: TGTGCCAGCAGCCCTAGAATTGGCGACCAAGAGACCCAGTACTTC
D: TRBD1; J: TRBJ1-2; size: .; V: TRBV7-9; CDR3: CASSLPDRGLDYGYTF; DNA: TGTGCCAGCAGCTTACCGGACAGGGGGCTAGACTATGGCTACACCTTC
D: .; J: TRBJ2-1; size: .; V: TRBV5-1; CDR3: CASSLAQYNEQFF; DNA: TGCGCCAGCAGCTTGGCGCAGTACAATGAGCAGTTCTTC
D: TRBD1; J: TRBJ2-5; size: once; V: TRBV9; CDR3: CASSVGQGRETQYF; DNA: TGTGCCAGCAGCGTAGGACAGGGTCGAGAGACCCAGTACTTC
D: TRBD2; J: TRBJ2-2; size: .; V: TRBV5-1; CDR3: CASSLGTSGSMTGELFF; DNA: TGCGCCAGCAGCTTGGGGACTAGCGGGAGTATGACCGGGGAGCTGTTTTTT
D: TRBD1; J: TRBJ2-7; size: .; V: TRBV7-2; CDR3: CASSFSQGAYEQYF; DNA: TGTGCCAGCAGCTTTTCACAGGGGGCCTACGAGCAGTACTTC
D: TRBD1; J: TRBJ1-4; size: .; V: TRBV15; CDR3: CATCRDRTNEKLFF; DNA: TGTGCCACCTGCCGGGACAGGACTAATGAAAAACTGTTTTTT
D: .; J: TRBJ1-1; size: once; V: TRBV30; CDR3: CAWSRDSGTEAFF; DNA: TGTGCCTGGTCCAGGGATTCGGGCACTGAAGCTTTCTTT
D: .; J: TRBJ2-7; size: .; V: TRBV10-2; CDR3: CASTRQVSYEQYF; DNA: TGCGCCAGCACAAGACAGGTTTCCTACGAGCAGTACTTC
D: TRBD1; J: TRBJ2-1; size: .; V: TRBV5-4; CDR3: CASSFTGGREQFF; DNA: TGTGCCAGCAGCTTTACAGGGGGCAGGGAGCAGTTCTTC
D: .; J: TRBJ2-1; size: .; V: TRBV6-2/TRBV6-3; CDR3: CASSSTNFEQFF; DNA: TGTGCCAGCAGCTCGACTAATTTTGAGCAGTTCTTC
D: .; J: TRBJ2-5; size: .; V: TRBV24-1; CDR3: CATSDFDRSQRETQYF; DNA: TGTGCCACCAGTGATTTCGACCGGAGCCAAAGGGAGACCCAGTACTTC
D: .; J: TRBJ1-2; size: .; V: TRBV7-8; CDR3: CASSSESGGYTF; DNA: TGTGCCAGCAGCTCCGAGTCGGGAGGCTACACCTTC
D: TRBD1; J: TRBJ2-1; size: .; V: TRBV6-2/TRBV6-3; CDR3: CASSKLTGDNEQFF; DNA: TGTGCCAGCAGCAAACTGACAGGGGACAATGAGCAGTTCTTC
D: .; J: TRBJ1-3; size: .; V: TRBV10-3; CDR3: CAISDRTVGNTIYF; DNA: TGTGCCATCAGTGACCGGACAGTAGGAAACACCATATATTTT
D: .; J: TRBJ2-1; size: .; V: TRBV11-2; CDR3: CASSTGIDNEQFF; DNA: TGTGCCAGCAGCACCGGGATTGACAATGAGCAGTTCTTC
D: .; J: TRBJ2-2; size: .; V: TRBV19; CDR3: CASSTERVAGELFF; DNA: TGTGCCAGTAGTACAGAACGGGTAGCCGGGGAGCTGTTTTTT
D: .; J: TRBJ1-2; size: few; V: TRBV10-3; CDR3: CATREGDYGYTF; DNA: TGTGCCACCCGGGAGGGGGACTATGGCTACACCTTC